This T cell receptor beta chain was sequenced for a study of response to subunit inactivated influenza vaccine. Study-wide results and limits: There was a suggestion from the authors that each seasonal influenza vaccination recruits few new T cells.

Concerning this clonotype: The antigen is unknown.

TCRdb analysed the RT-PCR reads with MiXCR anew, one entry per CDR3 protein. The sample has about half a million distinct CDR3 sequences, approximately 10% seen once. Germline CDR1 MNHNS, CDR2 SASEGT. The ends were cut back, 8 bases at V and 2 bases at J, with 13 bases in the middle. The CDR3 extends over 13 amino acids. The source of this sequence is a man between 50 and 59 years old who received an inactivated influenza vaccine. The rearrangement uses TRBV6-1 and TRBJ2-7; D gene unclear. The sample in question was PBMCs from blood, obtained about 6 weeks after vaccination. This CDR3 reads CASARVGTYEQYF. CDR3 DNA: TGTGCCAGCGCTCGGGTCGGAACCTACGAGCAGTACTTC.